The 8 T cell receptor beta chains below were found in one sample sequenced in a study of blood T cell repertoires in COVID-19. Clones were read by immunoSEQ multiplex PCR, and TCRdb kept only the in-frame ones, dropping some. Among over 200,000 clones listed, 85% to 90% were seen once. The sample was peripheral blood. The receptor source for this set is a woman aged 55 to 70 with acute or convalescent COVID-19.

The chain uses TRBV28 and TRBJ2-2, with 7 positions matching TRBD1. Looked up from germline, CDR1 is MDHEN and CDR2 is SYDVKM. V shed 8 bases, J shed 4 bases, and the junction held 13 bases outside the gene matches. The CDR3 extends over 16 amino acids. The CDR3 loop is CASSQGGRGRTGELFF. For the CDR3, the DNA is TGTGCCAGCTCCCAAGGGGGCAGGGGTCGCACCGGGGAGCTGTTTTTT.

This sequence joins TRBV7-9 and TRBJ1-1, with TRBD1 matching over 8 bases. J lost 4 bases, V lost 4 bases, and 8 bases had no gene match. The CDR3 runs 15 residues. The germline V gene has CDR1 SEHNR and CDR2 FQNEAQ (reference sequence). CDR3 bases: TGTGCCAGCAGCTATAACCGGGACAGGACCACTGAAGCTTTCTTT. Translated: CASSYNRDRTTEAFF.

V is TRBV7-3 and J is TRBJ2-2, with no clear D. CDR3 size: 16 residues. Germline lookup yields CDR1 SGHTA and CDR2 FQGTGA. V dropped 5 bases and J dropped 4 bases, with 17 bases sitting between them. In DNA form, the CDR3 reads TGTGCCAGCAGCCAAACCCGACTGACGGGCACCGGGGAGCTGTTTTTT. This translates into CASSQTRLTGTGELFF. The full variable domain, its missing parts supplied by reference TRBV7-3 and TRBJ2-2, is GAGVSQTPSNKVTEKGKYVELRCDPISGHTALYWYRQSLGQGPEFLIYFQGTGAADDSGLPNDRFFAVRPEGSVSTLKIQRTERGDSAVYLCASSQTRLTGTGELFFGEGSRLTVL.

The V gene is TRBV7-9, the J gene TRBJ2-2, with D possibly matching TRBD1 (6 bases). From germline, CDR1 is SEHNR and CDR2 FQNEAQ (reference sequence). There are 13 residues in the CDR3. As DNA, the CDR3 is TGTGCTCTTGTGGGGGCCAACACCGGGGAGCTGTTTTTT. Residues: CALVGANTGELFF.

The chain uses TRBV3-1 (or the pseudogene TRBV3-2) and TRBJ1-5; D ambiguous. Germline lookup yields CDR1 LGHDT and CDR2 YNNKEL (reference sequence). This CDR3 contains 13 residues. V was pared by 0 bases and J by 4 bases, with 4 bases between. CDR3 sequence reads: CASSQERNQPQHF. The CDR3 DNA reads as TGTGCCAGCAGCCAAGAGCGTAATCAGCCCCAGCATTTT.

The chain combines TRBV9 with TRBJ2-3, with D unclear. This CDR3 has 14 amino acids. Trimming cost V 2 bases and J 4 bases, with 11 bases left between them. Germline CDR1 and CDR2: SGDLS and YYNGEE. CDR3 sequence: CASSVSGRPDTQYF. The CDR3 DNA follows: TGTGCCAGCAGCGTTTCTGGGCGTCCAGATACGCAGTATTTT.

By proportion, this clone is medium-sized. Here the CDR3 DNA reads TGTGCCAGCAGTGAAGCAAGCGGGAGTTATGGCTACACCTTC. Residues: CASSEASGSYGYTF. This sequence joins TRBV2 and TRBJ1-2; no clear D gene. The CDR3 is 14 amino acids. Germline CDR1 reads SNHLY; CDR2 reads FYNNEI. V was clipped by 0 bases and J by 5 bases, with 10 bases between them.

The V call is TRBV9, the J call TRBJ1-1; D is ambiguous. V lost 4 bases and J 0 bases, leaving 4 bases between the germline ends. Germline assignment: CDR1 SGDLS and CDR2 YYNGEE. This CDR3 is 12 amino acids long. CDR3 region: CASSSMNTEAFF. As DNA, the CDR3 is TGTGCCAGCAGCTCAATGAACACTGAAGCTTTCTTT.